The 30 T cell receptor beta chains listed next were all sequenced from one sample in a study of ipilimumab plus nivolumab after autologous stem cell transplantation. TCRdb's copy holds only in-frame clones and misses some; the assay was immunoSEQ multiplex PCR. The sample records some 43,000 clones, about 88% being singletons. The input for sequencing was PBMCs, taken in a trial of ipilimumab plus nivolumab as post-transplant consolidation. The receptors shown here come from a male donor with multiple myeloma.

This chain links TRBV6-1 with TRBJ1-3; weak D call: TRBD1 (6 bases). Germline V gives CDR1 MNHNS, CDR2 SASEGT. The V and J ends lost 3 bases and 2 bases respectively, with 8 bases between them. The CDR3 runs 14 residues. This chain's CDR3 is CASSDPGAGNTIYF. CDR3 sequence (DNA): TGTGCCAGCAGTGACCCAGGGGCTGGAAACACCATATATTTT.

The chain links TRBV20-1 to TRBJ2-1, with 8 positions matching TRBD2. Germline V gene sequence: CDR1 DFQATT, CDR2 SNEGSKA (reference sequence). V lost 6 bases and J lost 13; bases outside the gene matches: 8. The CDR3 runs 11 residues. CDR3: CSASPGGGQFF. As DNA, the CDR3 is TGCAGTGCATCGCCGGGGGGGGGACAGTTCTTC.

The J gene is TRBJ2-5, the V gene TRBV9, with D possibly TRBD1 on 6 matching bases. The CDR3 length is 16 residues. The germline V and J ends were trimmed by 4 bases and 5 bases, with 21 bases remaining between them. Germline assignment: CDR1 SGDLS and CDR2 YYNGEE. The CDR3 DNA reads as TGTGCCAGCAGCCCTCGTACCTCGACAGGACGGGAGACCCAGTACTTC. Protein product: CASSPRTSTGRETQYF. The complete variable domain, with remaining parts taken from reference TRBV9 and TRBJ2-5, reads DSGVTQTPKHLITATGQRVTLRCSPRSGDLSVYWYQQSLDQGLQFLIQYYNGEERAKGNILERFSAQQFPDLHSELNLSSLELGDSALYFCASSPRTSTGRETQYFGPGTRLLVL.

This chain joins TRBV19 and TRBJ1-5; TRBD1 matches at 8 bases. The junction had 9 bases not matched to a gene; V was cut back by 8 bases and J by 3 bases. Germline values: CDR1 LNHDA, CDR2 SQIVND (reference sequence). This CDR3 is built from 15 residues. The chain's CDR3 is CASSRGTGTNQPQHF. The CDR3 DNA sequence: TGTGCCAGTTCCCGAGGGACAGGCACCAATCAGCCCCAGCATTTT.

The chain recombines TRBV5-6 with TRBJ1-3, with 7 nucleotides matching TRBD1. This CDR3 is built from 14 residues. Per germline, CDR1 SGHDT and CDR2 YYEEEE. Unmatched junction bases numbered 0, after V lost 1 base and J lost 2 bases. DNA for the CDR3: TGTGCCAGCAGCTTGACAGGGGCTGGAAACACCATATATTTT. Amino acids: CASSLTGAGNTIYF.

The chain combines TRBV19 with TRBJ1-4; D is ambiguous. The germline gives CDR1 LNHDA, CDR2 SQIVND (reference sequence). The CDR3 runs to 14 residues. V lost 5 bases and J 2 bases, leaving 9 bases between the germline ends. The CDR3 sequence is CASSHQVTNEKLFF. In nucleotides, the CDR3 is TGTGCCAGTAGTCATCAGGTTACTAATGAAAAACTGTTTTTT.

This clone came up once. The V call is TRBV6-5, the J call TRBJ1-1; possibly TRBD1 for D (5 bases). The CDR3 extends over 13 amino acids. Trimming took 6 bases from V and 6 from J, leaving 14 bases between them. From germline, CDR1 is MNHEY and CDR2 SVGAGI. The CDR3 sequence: CASSMGGVAEAFF. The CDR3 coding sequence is TGTGCCAGCAGCATGGGGGGAGTTGCTGAAGCTTTCTTT.

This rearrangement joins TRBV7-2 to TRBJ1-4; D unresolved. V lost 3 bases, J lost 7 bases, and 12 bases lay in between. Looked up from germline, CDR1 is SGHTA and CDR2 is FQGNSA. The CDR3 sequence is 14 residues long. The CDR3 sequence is CASSFKPQGEKLFF. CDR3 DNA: TGTGCCAGCAGCTTTAAGCCCCAAGGTGAAAAACTGTTTTTT.

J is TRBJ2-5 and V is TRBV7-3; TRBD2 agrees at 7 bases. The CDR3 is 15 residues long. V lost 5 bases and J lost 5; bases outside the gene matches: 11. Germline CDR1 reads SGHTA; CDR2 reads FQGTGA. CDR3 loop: CASSPAPAGVETQYF. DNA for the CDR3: TGTGCCAGCAGCCCCGCCCCGGCGGGGGTCGAGACCCAGTACTTC.

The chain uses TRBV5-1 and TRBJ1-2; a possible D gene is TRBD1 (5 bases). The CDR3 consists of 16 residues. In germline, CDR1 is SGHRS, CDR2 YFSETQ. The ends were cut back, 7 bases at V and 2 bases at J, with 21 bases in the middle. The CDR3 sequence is CASGPNAGGNNYGYTF. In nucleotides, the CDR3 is TGCGCCAGCGGACCCAATGCCGGGGGGAACAACTATGGCTACACCTTC.

The CDR3 region has the DNA TGTGCCAGCAGCCCGTCCTCCGGCGACTTAAGCTATGGCTACACCTTC. Translation gives CASSPSSGDLSYGYTF. The chain combines TRBV7-2 with TRBJ1-2; D gene ambiguous. This CDR3 has 16 amino acids. Germline V gene data show CDR1 as SGHTA and CDR2 as FQGNSA. V gave up 5 bases and J gave up 4 bases, with 20 bases separating them.

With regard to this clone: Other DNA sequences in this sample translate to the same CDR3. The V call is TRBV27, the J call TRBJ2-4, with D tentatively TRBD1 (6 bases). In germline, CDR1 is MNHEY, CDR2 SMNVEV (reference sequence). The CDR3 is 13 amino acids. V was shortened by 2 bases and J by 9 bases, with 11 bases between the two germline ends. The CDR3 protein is CASSLGVGAIQYF. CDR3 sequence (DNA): TGTGCCAGCAGTTTAGGGGTGGGGGCCATTCAGTACTTC.

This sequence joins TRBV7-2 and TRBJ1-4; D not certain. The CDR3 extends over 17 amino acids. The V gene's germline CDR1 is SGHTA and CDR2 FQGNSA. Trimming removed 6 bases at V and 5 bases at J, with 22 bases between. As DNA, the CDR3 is TGTGCCAGCAGTTACCCTTTGGCTTCGGTTGGGAATGAAAAACTGTTTTTT. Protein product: CASSYPLASVGNEKLFF.

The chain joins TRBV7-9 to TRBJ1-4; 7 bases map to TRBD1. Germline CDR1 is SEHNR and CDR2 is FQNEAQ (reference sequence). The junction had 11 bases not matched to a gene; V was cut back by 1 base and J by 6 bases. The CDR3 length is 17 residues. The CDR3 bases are TGTGCCAGCAGCTTAGTCCTCTCGCAGGGGGTTTATGAAAAACTGTTTTTT. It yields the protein CASSLVLSQGVYEKLFF.

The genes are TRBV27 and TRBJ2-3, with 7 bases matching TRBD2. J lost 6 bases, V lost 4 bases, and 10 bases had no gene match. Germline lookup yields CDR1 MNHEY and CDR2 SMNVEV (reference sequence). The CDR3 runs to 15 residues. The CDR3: CASSSGAGASDTQYF. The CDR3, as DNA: TGTGCCAGCAGTTCCGGGGCGGGAGCATCCGATACGCAGTATTTT.

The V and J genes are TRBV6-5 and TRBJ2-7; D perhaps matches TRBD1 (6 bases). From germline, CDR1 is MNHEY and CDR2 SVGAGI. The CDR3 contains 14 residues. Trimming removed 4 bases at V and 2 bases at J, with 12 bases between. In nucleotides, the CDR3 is TGTGCCAGCAGTTGGGGGCCGACCCCCTACGAGCAGTACTTC. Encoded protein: CASSWGPTPYEQYF.

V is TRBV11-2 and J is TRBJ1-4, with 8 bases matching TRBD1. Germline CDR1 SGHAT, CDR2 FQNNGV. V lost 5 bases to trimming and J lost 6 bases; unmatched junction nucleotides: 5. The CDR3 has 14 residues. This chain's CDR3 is CASSPQGGDEKLFF. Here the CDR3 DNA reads TGTGCCAGCAGCCCACAGGGGGGCGATGAAAAACTGTTTTTT.

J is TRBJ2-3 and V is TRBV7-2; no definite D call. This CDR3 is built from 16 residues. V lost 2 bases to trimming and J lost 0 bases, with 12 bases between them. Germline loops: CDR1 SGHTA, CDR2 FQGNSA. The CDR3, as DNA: TGTGCCAGCAGCTTATTTCCAAGCCTGAGCACAGATACGCAGTATTTT. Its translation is CASSLFPSLSTDTQYF.

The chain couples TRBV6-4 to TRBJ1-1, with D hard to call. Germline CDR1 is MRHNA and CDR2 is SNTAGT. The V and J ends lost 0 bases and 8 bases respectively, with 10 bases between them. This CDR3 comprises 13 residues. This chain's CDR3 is CASSDSGAGEAFF. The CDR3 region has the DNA TGTGCCAGCAGTGACTCGGGAGCCGGGGAAGCTTTCTTT.

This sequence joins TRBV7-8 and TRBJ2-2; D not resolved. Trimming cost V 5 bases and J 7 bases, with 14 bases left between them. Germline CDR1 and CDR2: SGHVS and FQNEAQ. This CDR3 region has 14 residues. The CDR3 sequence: CASSRTTAGGELFF. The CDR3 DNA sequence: TGTGCCAGCAGCCGCACCACCGCAGGCGGGGAGCTGTTTTTT.

This chain's CDR3 is CASSTGTGPTGELFF. CDR3 bases: TGCGCCAGCAGCACCGGGACAGGCCCTACCGGGGAGCTGTTTTTT. V and J are TRBV5-1 and TRBJ2-2; 8 bases map to TRBD1. Trimming removed 4 bases from V and 5 bases from J; junction bases left unmatched: 7. This CDR3 contains 15 residues. The germline gives CDR1 SGHRS, CDR2 YFSETQ.

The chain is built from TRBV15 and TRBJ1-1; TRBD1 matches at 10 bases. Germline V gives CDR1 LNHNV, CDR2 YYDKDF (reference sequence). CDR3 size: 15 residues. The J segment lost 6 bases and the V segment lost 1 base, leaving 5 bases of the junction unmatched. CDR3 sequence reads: CATSRGQGAEAEAFF. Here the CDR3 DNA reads TGTGCCACCAGCAGAGGACAGGGGGCGGAGGCTGAAGCTTTCTTT.

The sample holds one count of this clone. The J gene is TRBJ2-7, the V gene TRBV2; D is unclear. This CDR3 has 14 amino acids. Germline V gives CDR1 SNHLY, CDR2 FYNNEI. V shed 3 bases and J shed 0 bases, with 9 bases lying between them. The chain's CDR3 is CASSEAPSSYEQYF. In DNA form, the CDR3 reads TGTGCCAGCAGTGAGGCTCCTAGCTCCTACGAGCAGTACTTC.

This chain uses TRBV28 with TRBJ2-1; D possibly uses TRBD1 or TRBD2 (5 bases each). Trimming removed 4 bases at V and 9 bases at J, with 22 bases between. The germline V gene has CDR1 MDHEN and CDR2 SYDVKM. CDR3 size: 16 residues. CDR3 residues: CASSSSGTQYKGEQFF. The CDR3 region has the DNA TGTGCCAGCAGTTCGTCGGGGACCCAGTACAAAGGTGAGCAGTTCTTC.

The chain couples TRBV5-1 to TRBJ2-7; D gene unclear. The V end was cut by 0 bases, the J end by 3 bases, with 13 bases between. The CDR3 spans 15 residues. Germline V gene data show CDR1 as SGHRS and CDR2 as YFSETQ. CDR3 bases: TGCGCCAGCAGCTTGGCCCCCAGTAGTGGCTACGAGCAGTACTTC. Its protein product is CASSLAPSSGYEQYF.

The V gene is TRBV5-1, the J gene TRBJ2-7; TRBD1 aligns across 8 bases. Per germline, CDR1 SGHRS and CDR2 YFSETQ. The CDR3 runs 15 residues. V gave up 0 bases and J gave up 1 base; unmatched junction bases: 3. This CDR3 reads CASSLGQGPSYEQYF. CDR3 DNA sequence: TGCGCCAGCAGCTTGGGACAGGGGCCGTCCTACGAGCAGTACTTC.

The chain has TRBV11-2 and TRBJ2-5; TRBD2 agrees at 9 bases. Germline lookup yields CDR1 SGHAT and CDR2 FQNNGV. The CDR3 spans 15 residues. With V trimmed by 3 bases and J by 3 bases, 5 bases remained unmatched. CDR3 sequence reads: CASSFSGSWKETQYF. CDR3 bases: TGTGCCAGCAGCTTTAGCGGGAGTTGGAAAGAGACCCAGTACTTC.

The CDR3 loop reads CASSVDTAYTEAFF. The CDR3 DNA reads TGTGCCAGCAGCGTAGACACAGCGTACACTGAAGCTTTCTTT. This rearrangement joins TRBV9 to TRBJ1-1; D remains ambiguous. Trimming took off 0 bases at V and 3 bases at J, with 9 bases between the two ends. The CDR3 runs 14 residues. Germline-derived CDR1 and CDR2 are SGDLS and YYNGEE.

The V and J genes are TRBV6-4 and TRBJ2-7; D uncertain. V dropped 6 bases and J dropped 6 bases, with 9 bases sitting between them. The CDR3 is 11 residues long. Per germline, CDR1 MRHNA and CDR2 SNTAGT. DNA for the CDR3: TGTGCCAGCAGGACGCTTGGCGAGCAGTACTTC. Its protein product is CASRTLGEQYF.

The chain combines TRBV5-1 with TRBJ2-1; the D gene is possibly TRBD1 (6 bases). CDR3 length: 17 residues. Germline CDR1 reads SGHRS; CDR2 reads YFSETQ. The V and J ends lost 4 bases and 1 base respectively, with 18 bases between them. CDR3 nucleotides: TGCGCCAGCAGCGCTCCAGGGGCGGGCCCTTCCTACAATGAGCAGTTCTTC. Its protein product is CASSAPGAGPSYNEQFF.